This TCR beta chain derives from a study of cytotoxic CD8 clonotypes in ibrutinib-treated CLL. The repertoire was sequenced with immunoSEQ multiplex PCR; TCRdb's copy has only in-frame clones and lacks some. The table shows 130,000 or so clones, with roughly 83% occurring only once. V shed 0 bases, J shed 7 bases, and the junction held 5 bases outside the gene matches. Germline values: CDR1 SGDLS, CDR2 YYNGEE. The CDR3 has 15 residues. This material consisted of PBMCs, taken after 12 months of ibrutinib treatment. The clonotype was recovered from a human donor with chronic lymphocytic leukemia. This sequence joins TRBV9 and TRBJ2-1; TRBD1 matches at 9 bases. CDR3: CASSVEGQGSNEQFF. The CDR3, as DNA: TGTGCCAGCAGCGTAGAGGGACAGGGTAGTAATGAGCAGTTCTTC.